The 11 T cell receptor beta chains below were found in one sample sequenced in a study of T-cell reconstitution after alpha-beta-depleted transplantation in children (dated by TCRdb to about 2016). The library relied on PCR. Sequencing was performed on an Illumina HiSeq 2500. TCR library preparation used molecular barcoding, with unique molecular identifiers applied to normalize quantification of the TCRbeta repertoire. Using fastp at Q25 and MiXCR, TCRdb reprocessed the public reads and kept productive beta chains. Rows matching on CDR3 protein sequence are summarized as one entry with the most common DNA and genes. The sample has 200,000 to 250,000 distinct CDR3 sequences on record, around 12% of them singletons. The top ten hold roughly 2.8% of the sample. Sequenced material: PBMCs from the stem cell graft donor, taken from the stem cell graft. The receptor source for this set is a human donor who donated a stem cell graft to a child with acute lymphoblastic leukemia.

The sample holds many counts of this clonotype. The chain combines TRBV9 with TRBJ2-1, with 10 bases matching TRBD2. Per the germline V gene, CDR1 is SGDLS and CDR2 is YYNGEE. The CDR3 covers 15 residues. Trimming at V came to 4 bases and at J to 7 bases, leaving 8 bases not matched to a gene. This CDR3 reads CASSLLSGRVNEQFF. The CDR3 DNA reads TGTGCCAGCAGCCTCCTGAGCGGGAGGGTGAATGAGCAGTTCTTC.

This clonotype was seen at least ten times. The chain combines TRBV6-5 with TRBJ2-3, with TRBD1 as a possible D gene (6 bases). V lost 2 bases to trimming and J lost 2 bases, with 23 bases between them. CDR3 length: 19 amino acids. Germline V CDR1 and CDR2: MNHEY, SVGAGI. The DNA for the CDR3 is TGTGCCAGCAGTTACAGTTTAGATCCCCGACAGGACCCCACAGATACGCAGTATTTT. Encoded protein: CASSYSLDPRQDPTDTQYF.

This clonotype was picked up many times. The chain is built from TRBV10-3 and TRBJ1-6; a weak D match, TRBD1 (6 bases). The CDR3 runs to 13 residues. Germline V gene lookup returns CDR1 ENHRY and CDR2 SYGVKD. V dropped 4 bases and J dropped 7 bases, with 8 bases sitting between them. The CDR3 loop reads CAISGTANSPLHF. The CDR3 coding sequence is TGTGCCATCAGTGGGACAGCCAATTCACCCCTCCACTTT.

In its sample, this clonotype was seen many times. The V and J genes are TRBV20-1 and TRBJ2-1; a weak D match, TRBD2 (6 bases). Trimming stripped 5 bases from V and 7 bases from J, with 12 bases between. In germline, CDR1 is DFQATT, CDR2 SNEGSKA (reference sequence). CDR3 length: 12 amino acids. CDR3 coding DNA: TGCAGTGCTTCCCACCGGGGGAATGAGCAGTTCTTC. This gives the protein CSASHRGNEQFF.

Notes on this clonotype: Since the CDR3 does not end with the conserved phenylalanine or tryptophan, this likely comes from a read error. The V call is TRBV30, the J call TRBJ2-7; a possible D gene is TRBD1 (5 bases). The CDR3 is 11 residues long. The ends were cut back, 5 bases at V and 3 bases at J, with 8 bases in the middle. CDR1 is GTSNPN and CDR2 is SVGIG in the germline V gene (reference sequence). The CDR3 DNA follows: TGTGCCTGGGGAGACAGCTACGAGCAGTACCTC. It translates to CAWGDSYEQYL.

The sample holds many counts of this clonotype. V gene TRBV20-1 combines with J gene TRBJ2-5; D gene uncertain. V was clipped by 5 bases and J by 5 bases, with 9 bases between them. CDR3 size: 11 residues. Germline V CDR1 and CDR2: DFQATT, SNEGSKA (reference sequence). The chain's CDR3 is CSAPPKETQYF. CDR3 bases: TGCAGTGCTCCTCCTAAGGAGACCCAGTACTTC.

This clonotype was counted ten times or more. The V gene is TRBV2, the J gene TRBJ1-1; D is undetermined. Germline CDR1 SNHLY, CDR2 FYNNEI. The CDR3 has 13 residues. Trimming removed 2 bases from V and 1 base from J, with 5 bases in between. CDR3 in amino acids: CASSELENTEAFF. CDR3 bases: TGTGCCAGCAGTGAACTAGAGAACACTGAAGCTTTCTTT.

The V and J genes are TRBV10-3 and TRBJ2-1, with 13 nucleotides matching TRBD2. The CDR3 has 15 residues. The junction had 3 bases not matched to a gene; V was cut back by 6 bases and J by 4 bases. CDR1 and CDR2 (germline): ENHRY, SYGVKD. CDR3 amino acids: CAISGTSGNYNEQFF. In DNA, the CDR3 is TGTGCCATCAGCGGGACTAGCGGGAATTACAATGAGCAGTTCTTC.

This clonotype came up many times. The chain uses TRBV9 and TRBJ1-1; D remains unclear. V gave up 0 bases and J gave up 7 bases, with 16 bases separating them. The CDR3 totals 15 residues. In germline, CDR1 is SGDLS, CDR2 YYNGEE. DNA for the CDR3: TGTGCCAGCAGCGTAGGAAAGGCTCCTTACAATGAAGCTTTCTTT. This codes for CASSVGKAPYNEAFF.

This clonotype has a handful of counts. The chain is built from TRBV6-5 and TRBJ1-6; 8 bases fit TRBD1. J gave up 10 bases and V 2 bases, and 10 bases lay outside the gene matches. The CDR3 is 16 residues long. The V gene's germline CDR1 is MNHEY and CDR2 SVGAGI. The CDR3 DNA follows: TGTGCCAGCAGTTACGATGCAGGGGGCGTCGGGTCACCCCTCCACTTT. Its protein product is CASSYDAGGVGSPLHF.

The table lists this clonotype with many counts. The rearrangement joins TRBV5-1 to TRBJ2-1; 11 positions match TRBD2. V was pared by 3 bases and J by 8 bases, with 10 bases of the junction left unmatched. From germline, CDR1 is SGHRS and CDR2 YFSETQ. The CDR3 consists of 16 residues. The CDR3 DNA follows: TGCGCCAGCAGCTCCTTTAGCGGGGGGGCCGTTGATGAGCAGTTCTTC. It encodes CASSSFSGGAVDEQFF.